The present T cell receptor beta chain was sequenced within a study of T cell repertoires in cytomegalovirus infection. Study conclusions and caveats: HLA-C-restricted CMV clonotypes gave the most frequent clonotype in two of eight donors.

MiXCR, run by TCRdb on the reads, gives a single entry per CDR3 protein. The sample lists about 700,000 distinct CDR3 sequences, around 35% occurring once. The table lists this clonotype with a few counts. The target antigen is unknown. The source is a human donor in good health (CMV status not recorded). Some clones in this sample may be carry-over from other donors' samples. The specimen was cultured PBMCs, collected from culture after CMV antigen stimulation.

CDR3 protein: CASSTDRSSNQPQHF. CDR3 in DNA: TGTGCCAGCAGCACAGACAGATCTAGCAATCAGCCCCAGCATTTT. The genes are TRBV12-3 or TRBV12-4 and TRBJ1-5; tentatively, D is TRBD1 (5 bases). The germline V and J ends were trimmed by 6 bases and 0 bases, with 12 bases remaining between them. This CDR3 has 15 amino acids.